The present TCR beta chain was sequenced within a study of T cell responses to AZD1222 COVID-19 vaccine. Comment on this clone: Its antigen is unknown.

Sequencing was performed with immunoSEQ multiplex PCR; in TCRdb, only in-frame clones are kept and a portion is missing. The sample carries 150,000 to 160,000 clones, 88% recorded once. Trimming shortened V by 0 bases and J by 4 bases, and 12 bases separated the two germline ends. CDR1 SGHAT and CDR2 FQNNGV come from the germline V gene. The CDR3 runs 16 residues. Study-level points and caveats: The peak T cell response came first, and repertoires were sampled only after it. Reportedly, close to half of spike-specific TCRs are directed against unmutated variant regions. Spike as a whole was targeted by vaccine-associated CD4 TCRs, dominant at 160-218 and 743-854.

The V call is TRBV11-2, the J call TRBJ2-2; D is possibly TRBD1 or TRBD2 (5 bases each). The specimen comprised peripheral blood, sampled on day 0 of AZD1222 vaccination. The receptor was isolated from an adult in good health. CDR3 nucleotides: TGTGCCAGCAGCTTAGAGCCACCGGGGACCACCGGGGAGCTGTTTTTT. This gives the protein CASSLEPPGTTGELFF.